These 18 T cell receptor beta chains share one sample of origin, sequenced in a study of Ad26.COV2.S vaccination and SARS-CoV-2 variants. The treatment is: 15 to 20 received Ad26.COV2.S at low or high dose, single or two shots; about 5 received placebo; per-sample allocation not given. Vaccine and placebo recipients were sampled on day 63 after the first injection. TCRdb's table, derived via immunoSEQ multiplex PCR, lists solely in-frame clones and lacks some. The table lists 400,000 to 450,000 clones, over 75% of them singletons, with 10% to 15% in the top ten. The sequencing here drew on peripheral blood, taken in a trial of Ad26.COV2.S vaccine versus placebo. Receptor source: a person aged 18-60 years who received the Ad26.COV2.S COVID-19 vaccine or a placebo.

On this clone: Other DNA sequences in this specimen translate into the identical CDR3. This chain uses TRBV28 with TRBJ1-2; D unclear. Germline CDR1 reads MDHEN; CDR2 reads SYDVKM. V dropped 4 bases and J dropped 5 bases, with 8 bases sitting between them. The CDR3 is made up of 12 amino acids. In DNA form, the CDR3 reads TGTGCCAGCAGTTCGGGTGGGTATGGCTACACCTTC. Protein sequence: CASSSGGYGYTF.

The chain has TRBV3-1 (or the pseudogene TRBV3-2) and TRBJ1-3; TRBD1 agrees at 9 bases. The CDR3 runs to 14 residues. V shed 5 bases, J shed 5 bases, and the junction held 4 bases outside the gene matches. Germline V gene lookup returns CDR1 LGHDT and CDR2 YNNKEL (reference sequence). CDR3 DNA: TGTGCCAGCAGCTGGGGACAGGGTAGAAACACCATATATTTT. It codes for CASSWGQGRNTIYF.

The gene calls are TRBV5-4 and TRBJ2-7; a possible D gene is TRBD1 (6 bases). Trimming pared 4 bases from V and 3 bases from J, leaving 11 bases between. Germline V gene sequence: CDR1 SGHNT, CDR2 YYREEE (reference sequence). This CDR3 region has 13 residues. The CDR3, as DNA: TGTGCCAGCAGCCCAGGGGTCCACTACGAGCAGTACTTC. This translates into CASSPGVHYEQYF.

The DNA for the CDR3 is TGTGCCAGCAGCCCGGACAGCTTCAACTATGGCTACACCTTC. Protein: CASSPDSFNYGYTF. J is TRBJ1-2 and V is TRBV6-5; D perhaps matches TRBD1 (6 bases). The length of the CDR3 is 14 residues. Germline V CDR1 and CDR2: MNHEY, SVGAGI. The V end lost 6 bases, the J end lost 2 bases, and 13 bases lay between the germline ends.

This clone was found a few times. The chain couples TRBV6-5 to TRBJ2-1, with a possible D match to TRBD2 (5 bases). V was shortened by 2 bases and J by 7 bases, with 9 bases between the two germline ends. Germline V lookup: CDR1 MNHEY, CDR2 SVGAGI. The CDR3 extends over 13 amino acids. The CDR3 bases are TGTGCCAGCAGTTACGGAGGTAGTAATGAGCAGTTCTTC. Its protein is CASSYGGSNEQFF.

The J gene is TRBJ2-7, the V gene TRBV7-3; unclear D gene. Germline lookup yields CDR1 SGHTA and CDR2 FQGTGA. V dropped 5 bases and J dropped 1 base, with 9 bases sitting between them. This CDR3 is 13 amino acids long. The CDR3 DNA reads TGTGCCAGCAGCGAACATCCTTCCTACGAGCAGTACTTC. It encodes CASSEHPSYEQYF.

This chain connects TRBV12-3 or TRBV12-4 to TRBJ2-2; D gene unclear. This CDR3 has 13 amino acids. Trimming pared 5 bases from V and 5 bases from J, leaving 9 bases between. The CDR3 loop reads CASSPDGTGELFF. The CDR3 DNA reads TGTGCCAGCAGTCCTGACGGGACCGGGGAGCTGTTTTTT.

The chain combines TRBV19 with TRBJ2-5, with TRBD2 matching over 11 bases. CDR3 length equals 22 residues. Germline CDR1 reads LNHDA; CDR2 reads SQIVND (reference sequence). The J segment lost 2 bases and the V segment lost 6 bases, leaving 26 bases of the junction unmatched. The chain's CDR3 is CASRPKPPGTSGKKGNQETQYF. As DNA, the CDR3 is TGTGCCAGTAGACCTAAACCCCCTGGGACTAGCGGCAAGAAGGGGAATCAAGAGACCCAGTACTTC.

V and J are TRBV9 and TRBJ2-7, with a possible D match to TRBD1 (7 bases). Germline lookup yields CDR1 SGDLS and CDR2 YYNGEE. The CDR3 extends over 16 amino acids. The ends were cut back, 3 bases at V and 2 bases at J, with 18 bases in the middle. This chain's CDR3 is CASSGREEDRPYEQYF. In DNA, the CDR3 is TGTGCCAGCAGCGGGAGGGAGGAGGACAGGCCCTACGAGCAGTACTTC. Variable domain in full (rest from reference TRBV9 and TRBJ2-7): DSGVTQTPKHLITATGQRVTLRCSPRSGDLSVYWYQQSLDQGLQFLIQYYNGEERAKGNILERFSAQQFPDLHSELNLSSLELGDSALYFCASSGREEDRPYEQYFGPGTRLTVT.

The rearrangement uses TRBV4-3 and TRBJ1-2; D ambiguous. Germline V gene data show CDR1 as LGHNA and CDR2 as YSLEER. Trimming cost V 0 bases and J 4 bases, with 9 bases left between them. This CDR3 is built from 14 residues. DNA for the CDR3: TGCGCCAGCAGCCAAGATATAACAGCCTATGGCTACACCTTC. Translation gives CASSQDITAYGYTF.

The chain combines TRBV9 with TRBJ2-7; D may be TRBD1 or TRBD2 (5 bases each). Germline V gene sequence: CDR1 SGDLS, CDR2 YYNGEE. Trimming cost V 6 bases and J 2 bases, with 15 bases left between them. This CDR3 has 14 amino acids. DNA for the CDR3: TGTGCCAGCAATCGGGGCGGCCTGACCTACGAGCAGTACTTC. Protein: CASNRGGLTYEQYF.

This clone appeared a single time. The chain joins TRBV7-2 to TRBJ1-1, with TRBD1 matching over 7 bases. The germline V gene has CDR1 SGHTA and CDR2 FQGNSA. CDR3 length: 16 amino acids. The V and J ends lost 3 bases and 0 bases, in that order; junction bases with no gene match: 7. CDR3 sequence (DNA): TGTGCCAGCAGCTTCGACAGGGAGAACATGAACACTGAAGCTTTCTTT. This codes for CASSFDRENMNTEAFF.

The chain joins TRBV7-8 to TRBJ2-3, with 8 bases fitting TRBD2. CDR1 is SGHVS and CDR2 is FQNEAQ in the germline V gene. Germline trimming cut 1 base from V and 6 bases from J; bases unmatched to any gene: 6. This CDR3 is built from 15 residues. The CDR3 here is CASSLDGRALDTQYF. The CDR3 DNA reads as TGTGCCAGCAGCTTAGACGGGAGGGCGTTGGATACGCAGTATTTT.

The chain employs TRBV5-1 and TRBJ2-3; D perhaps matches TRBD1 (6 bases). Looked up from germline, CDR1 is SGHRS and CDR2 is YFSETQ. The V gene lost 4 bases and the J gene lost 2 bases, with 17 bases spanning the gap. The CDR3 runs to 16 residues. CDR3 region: CASSPSAQGYTDTQYF. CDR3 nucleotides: TGCGCCAGCAGCCCCTCCGCCCAGGGGTACACAGATACGCAGTATTTT.

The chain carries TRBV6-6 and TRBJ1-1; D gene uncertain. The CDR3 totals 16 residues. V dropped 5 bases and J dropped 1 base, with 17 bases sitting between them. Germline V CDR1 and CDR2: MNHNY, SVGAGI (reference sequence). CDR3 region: CASSAPWQTPNTEAFF. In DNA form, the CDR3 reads TGTGCCAGCAGTGCCCCCTGGCAGACACCGAACACTGAAGCTTTCTTT.

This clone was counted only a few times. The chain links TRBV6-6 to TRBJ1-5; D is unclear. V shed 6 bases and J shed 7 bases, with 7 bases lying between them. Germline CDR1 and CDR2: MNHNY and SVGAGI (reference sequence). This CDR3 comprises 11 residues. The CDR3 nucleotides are TGTGCCAGCAGGGGAGGGCAGCCCCAGCATTTT. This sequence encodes CASRGGQPQHF.

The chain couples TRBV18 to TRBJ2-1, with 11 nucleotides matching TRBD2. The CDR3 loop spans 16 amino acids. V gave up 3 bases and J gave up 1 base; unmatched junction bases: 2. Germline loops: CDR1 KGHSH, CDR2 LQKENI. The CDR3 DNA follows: TGTGCCAGCTCACCTACTAGCGGGGGTTCCTACAATGAGCAGTTCTTC. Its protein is CASSPTSGGSYNEQFF.

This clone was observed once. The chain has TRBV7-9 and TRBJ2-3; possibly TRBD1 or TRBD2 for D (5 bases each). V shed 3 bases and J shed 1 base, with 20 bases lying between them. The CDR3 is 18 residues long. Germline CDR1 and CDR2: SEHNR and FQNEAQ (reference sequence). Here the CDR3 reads CASSFRDADALGTDTQYF. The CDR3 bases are TGTGCCAGCAGCTTCCGGGACGCAGACGCTCTTGGCACAGATACGCAGTATTTT.